This TCR beta chain is from a study of primary melanoma T cells and metastatic recurrence. Study as a whole: Samples were primary melanomas of stage T2 to T4.

The CDR3 is 16 amino acids. CDR1 GTSNPN and CDR2 SVGIG come from the germline V gene (reference sequence). Between the trimmed V and J ends, which lost 0 bases and 3 bases, there was a span of 15 bases. As regards this clone: Its antigen is as yet unknown.

General observations from the study: Independent of thickness, ulceration, mitotic rate and age, T-cell fraction reportedly predicted outcome. Adding T-cell fraction to thickness reportedly best improved survival prediction.

The method was immunoSEQ multiplex PCR; TCRdb's version includes in-frame clones alone and lacks a portion of them. Of about 170 clones detected, about 93% appear once; the ten largest clones hold 6.5% to 10%. The sample was melanoma tumor tissue. The sequence came from a human donor with melanoma. The rearrangement uses TRBV30 and TRBJ1-3; possible D gene TRBD1, 5 bases. CDR3 sequence reads: CAWSVRPGRSGNTIYF. CDR3 DNA: TGTGCCTGGAGTGTCCGTCCAGGGAGGAGTGGAAACACCATATATTTT.